Here is one T cell receptor (beta chain) with its context. Its antigen is not known. PCR used 60 Vbeta primers and 13 Jbeta primers. Using immunoSEQ multiplex PCR, the repertoire was profiled, and TCRdb retains in-frame clones only, with some absent. The repertoire holds roughly 170,000 clones, with around 80% as singletons. Donors had nominal health at sampling but likely had unrecorded immune exposures. The data are from a study of cytomegalovirus exposure and HLA in healthy donors. Study-level information: Previous work identified roughly 120 million unique TCR beta sequences from 150 million to 200 million T cells. Findings of the study overall: The listing of roughly 160 TCR beta chains classed them as cytomegalovirus-associated. Researchers reported that a few CMV-associated chains were confirmed in vitro as CMV antigen-specific.

The CDR3 contains 17 residues. Looked up from germline, CDR1 is SGHTA and CDR2 is FQGNSA. After removal of 10 bases from V and 6 bases from J, the junction contained 15 bases not matched to a gene. The clonotype comes from a woman aged 45-65 years in good health and CMV-seropositive. Sequencing used PBMCs. V gene TRBV7-2 combines with J gene TRBJ2-2; 12 bases are shared with TRBD2. The CDR3 sequence: CATLWASGRAGSGELFF. CDR3 DNA sequence: TGTGCCACCTTATGGGCTAGCGGGAGGGCCGGTTCCGGGGAGCTGTTTTTT. The entire variable domain, with the rest obtained from reference TRBV7-2 and TRBJ2-2, is as follows: GAGVSQSPSNKVTEKGKDVELRCDPISGHTALYWYRQSLGQGLEFLIYFQGNSAPDKSGLPSDRFSAERTGGSVSTLTIQRTQQEDSAVYLCATLWASGRAGSGELFFGEGSRLTVL.